This TCR beta chain was observed in a study of blood T cell repertoires in COVID-19. Study in general: PBMCs, B-cell-depleted T cells, or T cells provided the cDNA or gDNA that made up the material.

It was during active infection that Seattle patients were enrolled and then longitudinally followed. Original processing methods: Nucleated cell number was recorded as an estimate derived from reference gene primer amplification. Repertoires were generated with immunoSEQ multiplex PCR, while TCRdb's copy carries only in-frame clones and drops some. That table is the source of V, J and clone size, and D and trimming were worked out from the DNA. The profile shows 220,000 or so clones, roughly four fifths of them singletons. CDR1 is LGHDT, CDR2 YNNKEL, per germline (reference sequence). CDR3 size: 12 residues. V was trimmed by 4 bases and J by 8 bases, leaving 11 bases between them.

The sequenced sample consisted of peripheral blood. V is TRBV3-1 (or the pseudogene TRBV3-2) and J is TRBJ1-1, with D maybe TRBD1 (5 bases). The TCR was taken from a woman of 80 years or more with COVID-19, enrolled during active disease. The CDR3 spells CASSLGKGEAFF. The CDR3 DNA reads as TGTGCCAGCAGCCTAGGCAAGGGGGAAGCTTTCTTT.